These 21 T cell receptor beta chains came from one sample sequenced in a study of spatial heterogeneity in lung cancer. This sample's time point: sample taken at primary tumor resection. Unsorted whole RNA from tumor, nontumor lung or frozen PBMC underwent sequencing. TCRdb used MiXCR to reprocess the 5' RACE reads, holding one entry per CDR3 protein. The sample holds roughly 28,000 distinct CDR3 sequences, roughly 8.4% seen once. This specimen consisted of PBMCs, obtained at surgery. Source of these receptors: a female donor with early-stage non-small cell lung cancer.

This clonotype was recorded at least ten times. The V gene is TRBV6-1, the J gene TRBJ1-5; D uncertain. The length of the CDR3 is 16 residues. V lost 8 bases to trimming and J lost 3 bases, with 20 bases between them. Germline-derived CDR1 and CDR2 are MNHNS and SASEGT. This CDR3 reads CASLRVRSGFNQPQHF. As DNA, the CDR3 is TGTGCCAGCCTACGGGTAAGGTCTGGATTCAATCAGCCCCAGCATTTT.

This clonotype was counted only a few times. This chain links TRBV6-6 with TRBJ2-1, with TRBD1 as a possible D gene (6 bases). Deletions cut 0 bases from V and 1 base from J, with 22 bases between. There are 20 residues in the CDR3. CDR1 MNHNY and CDR2 SVGAGI come from the germline V gene (reference sequence). The CDR3 sequence: CASSYSPLPGQIFSYNEQFF. The CDR3, as DNA: TGTGCCAGCAGTTACTCGCCCCTACCCGGACAGATTTTTTCCTACAATGAGCAGTTCTTC.

This clonotype was seen ten or more times. The rearrangement links TRBV30 to TRBJ1-1, with D possibly being TRBD1 (6 bases). V lost 3 bases and J lost 4, with 15 bases in between. Looked up from germline, CDR1 is GTSNPN and CDR2 is SVGIG (reference sequence). CDR3 length equals 14 residues. CDR3 in DNA: TGTGCCTGGAGGGATACAGGGTCGAGCACTGAAGCTTTCTTT. This sequence encodes CAWRDTGSSTEAFF.

This clonotype was seen a few times. V gene TRBV3-1 combines with J gene TRBJ2-7; tentatively, D is TRBD1 (6 bases). The CDR3 has 16 amino acids. V was pared by 2 bases and J by 3 bases, with 17 bases between. From germline, CDR1 is LGHDT and CDR2 YNNKEL (reference sequence). The DNA for the CDR3 is TGTGCCAGCAGCCAAAGAGGTGGACAGAGAGGCTACGAGCAGTACTTC. Translated, it gives CASSQRGGQRGYEQYF.

In this sample, this clonotype turned up many times. The chain combines TRBV30 with TRBJ2-6; D call uncertain. Trimming took 5 bases from V and 0 from J, leaving 2 bases between them. The CDR3 extends over 12 amino acids. Germline CDR1 and CDR2: GTSNPN and SVGIG (reference sequence). CDR3 sequence reads: CAWDSGANVLTF. CDR3 nucleotide sequence: TGTGCCTGGGACTCTGGGGCCAACGTCCTGACTTTC.

A remark on this clonotype: Just one base apart from a much larger clone, this may be a read error. V gene TRBV7-2 combines with J gene TRBJ2-3; 10 nucleotides align to TRBD2. Trimming cost V 2 bases and J 4 bases; bases outside gene matches: 3. The CDR3 loop spans 15 amino acids. Germline assignment: CDR1 SGHTA and CDR2 FQGNSA. CDR3 region: CASSLSSGSADTQYF. The CDR3 DNA is TGTGCCAGCAGCTTATCTAGCGGGAGCGCAGATACGCAGTATTTT.

This clonotype was counted many times. The rearrangement joins TRBV9 to TRBJ2-6; D gene ambiguous. This CDR3 has 15 residues. V was shortened by 1 base and J by 4 bases, with 9 bases between the two germline ends. CDR1 is SGDLS, CDR2 YYNGEE, per germline. CDR3 sequence: CASSVRQSGANVLTF. The CDR3 DNA reads as TGTGCCAGCAGCGTACGACAATCAGGGGCCAACGTCCTGACTTTC. Based on the CDR3 plus reference TRBV9 and TRBJ2-6, the full variable domain is DSGVTQTPKHLITATGQRVTLRCSPRSGDLSVYWYQQSLDQGLQFLIQYYNGEERAKGNILERFSAQQFPDLHSELNLSSLELGDSALYFCASSVRQSGANVLTFGAGSRLTVL.

This clonotype came up a few times. The gene calls are TRBV28 and TRBJ1-4; 8 bases map to TRBD1. The CDR3 spans 15 residues. Unmatched junction bases numbered 8, after V lost 7 bases and J lost 4 bases. In germline, CDR1 is MDHEN, CDR2 SYDVKM. This chain's CDR3 is CASTSGTGINEKLFF. CDR3 sequence (DNA): TGTGCCAGCACTTCCGGGACAGGCATTAATGAAAAACTGTTTTTT.

The V call is TRBV5-6, the J call TRBJ2-2; TRBD1 or TRBD2 may be the D gene (6 bases each). Germline V gene data show CDR1 as SGHDT and CDR2 as YYEEEE. The V end was cut by 4 bases, the J end by 4 bases, with 20 bases between. The CDR3 totals 17 residues. CDR3 bases: TGTGCCAGCAGCCAACTCGGGGGCAGGGCCCTCACCGGGGAGCTGTTTTTT. This translates into CASSQLGGRALTGELFF.

The sample holds many counts of this clonotype. The rearrangement links TRBV2 to TRBJ2-5; D might be TRBD1 (7 bases). V lost 5 bases to trimming and J lost 4 bases, with 14 bases between them. Germline V gives CDR1 SNHLY, CDR2 FYNNEI. The CDR3 consists of 14 residues. The CDR3 sequence: CASSTRQGGETQYF. The CDR3 nucleotides read TGTGCCAGCAGTACCCGACAGGGAGGAGAGACCCAGTACTTC.

This clonotype was detected many times. The chain recombines TRBV19 with TRBJ2-2, with a weak D call TRBD1 (6 bases). The germline CDR1 and CDR2 sequences are LNHDA and SQIVND (reference sequence). Deletions cut 7 bases from V and 2 bases from J, with 20 bases between. This CDR3 spans 17 amino acids. For the CDR3, the DNA is TGTGCCAGTACCGACAGGCCCCCGGGGCCCAACACCGGGGAGCTGTTTTTT. This translates into CASTDRPPGPNTGELFF.

The V call is TRBV11-2, the J call TRBJ2-4; perhaps TRBD2 as D (5 bases). Trimming cost V 7 bases and J 4 bases, with 11 bases left between them. The CDR3 loop spans 13 amino acids. Germline V gives CDR1 SGHAT, CDR2 FQNNGV. The CDR3 DNA follows: TGTGCCAGCACGGGGTTTAAAAAAAACATTCAGTACTTC. Encoded protein: CASTGFKKNIQYF.

At least ten counts were recorded for this clonotype. A read error may produce the germline difference seen at one junction end. V is TRBV30 and J is TRBJ2-5; D possibly matches TRBD1 or TRBD2 (5 bases each). This CDR3 is 14 amino acids long. Germline V gives CDR1 GTSNPN, CDR2 SVGIG (reference sequence). The CDR3 protein is CAWSWDHHEETQYF. The CDR3 DNA sequence: TGTGCCTGGAGCTGGGACCACCACGAAGAAACCCAGTACTTC.

This clonotype came up many times. The gene calls are TRBV6-1 and TRBJ1-5; D gene ambiguous. The CDR3 is made up of 13 amino acids. Per germline, CDR1 MNHNS and CDR2 SASEGT. Trimming took 8 bases from V and 3 from J, leaving 11 bases between them. Here the CDR3 reads CASLRAYNQPQHF. CDR3 coding DNA: TGTGCCAGCCTGAGGGCCTACAATCAGCCCCAGCATTTT.

This clonotype came up many times. The chain has TRBV20-1 and TRBJ2-3; a weak D match, TRBD2 (5 bases). The CDR3 covers 15 residues. V was trimmed by 3 bases and J by 2 bases, leaving 15 bases between them. Germline loops: CDR1 DFQATT, CDR2 SNEGSKA (reference sequence). The CDR3 coding sequence is TGCAGTGCTAGGGCGACTATATTGTTCACAGATACGCAGTATTTT. It is translated as CSARATILFTDTQYF.

Ten or more counts support this clonotype. CDR3 DNA sequence: TGTGCCAGTAGTCCCGTCAGGGTTACCAAAAACATTCAGTACTTC. This sequence encodes CASSPVRVTKNIQYF. The chain recombines TRBV19 with TRBJ2-4; tentative D call: TRBD1 (5 bases). The CDR3 sequence is 15 residues long. V lost 5 bases and J 2 bases, leaving 13 bases between the germline ends. The germline V gene has CDR1 LNHDA and CDR2 SQIVND (reference sequence).

At least ten counts were recorded for this clonotype. This sequence joins TRBV5-5 and TRBJ1-5; D might be TRBD1 (6 bases). The CDR3 consists of 14 residues. V lost 0 bases, J lost 6 bases, and 10 bases lay in between. Germline CDR1 reads SGHKS; CDR2 reads YYEKEE (reference sequence). CDR3 amino acids: CASSLDRDGQPQHF. The CDR3 DNA is TGTGCCAGCAGCTTGGACAGGGATGGTCAGCCCCAGCATTTT.

This clonotype showed up many times. The chain employs TRBV7-6 and TRBJ2-1, with D unresolved. This CDR3 region has 14 residues. Deletions cut 5 bases from V and 6 bases from J, with 14 bases between. Looked up from germline, CDR1 is SGHVS and CDR2 is FNYEAQ. The CDR3 sequence: CASSPQPGSNEQFF. In DNA form, the CDR3 reads TGTGCCAGCAGCCCCCAACCAGGTTCCAATGAGCAGTTCTTC.

This clonotype turned up a few times. The chain joins TRBV19 to TRBJ1-5; D is undetermined. Deletions cut 4 bases from V and 1 base from J, with 11 bases between. CDR1 and CDR2 (germline): LNHDA, SQIVND (reference sequence). This CDR3 region has 15 residues. The DNA for the CDR3 is TGTGCCAGTAGTACCCCAGACTTGAGCAATCAGCCCCAGCATTTT. Residues: CASSTPDLSNQPQHF. The full variable domain, in which reference TRBV19 and TRBJ1-5 provide the parts outside the CDR3, is DGGITQSPKYLFRKEGQNVTLSCEQNLNHDAMYWYRQDPGQGLRLIYYSQIVNDFQKGDIAEGYSVSREKKESFPLTVTSAQKNPTAFYLCASSTPDLSNQPQHFGDGTRLSIL.

This clonotype was picked up many times. The chain combines TRBV20-1 with TRBJ1-5; the match to TRBD1 covers 7 bases. The CDR3 sequence is 13 residues long. From germline, CDR1 is DFQATT and CDR2 SNEGSKA (reference sequence). Losses at the gene ends were 2 bases for V and 6 bases for J; bases not matched to a gene: 4. The CDR3 nucleotides are TGCAGTGCTAGACGACAGGGCACTCAGCCCCAGCATTTT. Translation gives CSARRQGTQPQHF.

This clonotype was observed a few times. J is TRBJ2-1 and V is TRBV7-2; possible D gene TRBD2, 7 bases. CDR1 SGHTA and CDR2 FQGNSA come from the germline V gene. Trimming stripped 4 bases from V and 6 bases from J, with 16 bases between. This CDR3 has 15 amino acids. In DNA form, the CDR3 reads TGTGCCAGCAGCTCCGGTTTTAGGGGGGGCAATGAGCAGTTCTTC. This sequence encodes CASSSGFRGGNEQFF.